This entry is about one TCR beta chain. This sample is drawn from a study of blood T cell repertoires in COVID-19. Produced via immunoSEQ multiplex PCR; TCRdb's table is partial and in-frame only. The sample has more than 45,000 clones; more than 80% are singletons. The CDR3 totals 17 residues. The junction had 11 bases not matched to a gene; V was cut back by 2 bases and J by 4 bases. CDR1 and CDR2 from the germline V gene are SEHNR and FQNEAQ (reference sequence). The sequence was collected from a man between 35 and 55 years old with acute or convalescent COVID-19. The chain uses TRBV7-9 and TRBJ1-3; 7 nucleotides line up with TRBD1. The sample consisted of peripheral blood. The chain's CDR3 is CASSLLGQSTSGNTIYF. The CDR3 nucleotides are TGTGCCAGCAGCTTATTGGGACAGTCAACTTCAGGAAACACCATATATTTT.